A selection of T cell receptor beta chains follows, all from one sample in a study of graft-versus-host responses after intestinal transplantation. Using immunoSEQ multiplex PCR, the repertoire was profiled, and TCRdb retains in-frame clones only, with some absent. The sample holds approximately 9,300 clones, about 27% seen once. This specimen consisted of alloreactive CD4+ T cells from a mixed lymphocyte reaction culture, obtained before intestinal transplant. Source of these receptors: a human patient who received an intestinal transplant. CDR3s include the opening cysteine and the closing phenylalanine or tryptophan. A D gene is named only where the DNA matches it firmly. Not all rows give a size; the values are once, few, many and, for expanded clones, a class.

>TRBD2|TRBV28|medium-sized|TRBJ2-7
TGTGCCAGCAGTTTATGGGAGGGAGGGGACTACTCCTACGAGCAGTACTTC
CASSLWEGGDYSYEQYF
>TRBD2|TRBV7-8|NA|TRBJ2-3
TGTGCCAGCAGCCTCCCGCGGGAGCGTGCTAGCACAGATACGCAGTATTTT
CASSLPRERASTDTQYF
>NA|TRBV4-1|NA|TRBJ2-1
TGCGCCAGCAGCCAAGAGCTTAGCAGGGGTGAGCAGTTCTTC
CASSQELSRGEQFF
>TRBD1|TRBV27|NA|TRBJ1-2
TGTGCCAGCAGCCAGACCCGACAGGGGGCGGACCATGGCTACACCTTC
CASSQTRQGADHGYTF
>TRBD2|TRBV4-1|medium-sized|TRBJ2-7
TGCGCCAGCAGCCCGGGACTAGCGGTACCGGCCTACGAGCAGTACTTC
CASSPGLAVPAYEQYF
>NA|TRBV27|medium-sized|TRBJ1-2
TGTGCCAGCAGTTACTACGGGGGGGAGGTTGAGACCTTC
CASSYYGGEVETF
>TRBD2|TRBV7-2|NA|TRBJ2-3
TGTGCCAGCAGCTTAGAGCCAGCGGGAGTGGTAGATACGCAGTATTTT
CASSLEPAGVVDTQYF
>NA|TRBV5-5|NA|TRBJ2-5
TGTGCCAGCAGCTTGGGTATTGGAGGGGGATTGGAGACCCAGTACTTC
CASSLGIGGGLETQYF
>NA|TRBV14|NA|TRBJ2-3
TGTGCCAGCAGCCTCCCGGACTCGGATACGCAGTATTTT
CASSLPDSDTQYF
>NA|TRBV4-1|medium-sized|TRBJ1-5
TGCGCCAGCAGTCCGGTCGCCAATCAGCCCCAGCATTTT
CASSPVANQPQHF
>NA|TRBV7-8|few|TRBJ2-1
TGTGCCAGCAGCTTAACCCCTAAGCCCTCCTACAATGAGCAGTTCTTC
CASSLTPKPSYNEQFF
>NA|TRBV7-8|NA|TRBJ1-5
TGTGCCAGCAGCTTAGAAGGGCAGGTTAATCAGCCCCAGCATTTT
CASSLEGQVNQPQHF
>NA|TRBV19|NA|TRBJ1-3
TGTGCCAGTAGTCTCCTGGGGGCCGGAAACACCATATATTTT
CASSLLGAGNTIYF
>NA|TRBV30|few|TRBJ2-1
TGTGCCTGGAGTGTAACTCGGAATGAGCAGTTCTTC
CAWSVTRNEQFF
>NA|TRBV2|NA|TRBJ1-1
TGTGCCAGCAGTTACGGTGGGGGAGACACTGAAGCTTTCTTT
CASSYGGGDTEAFF
>TRBD2|TRBV27|medium-sized|TRBJ2-7
TGTGCCAGCAGTCCGCGGGGGGACGCGGACGAGCAGTACTTC
CASSPRGDADEQYF
>NA|TRBV10-3|NA|TRBJ2-7
TGTGCCATCAGTGGGGGGGCGCGCTACGAGCAGTACTTC
CAISGGARYEQYF
>TRBD1|TRBV27|NA|TRBJ2-7
TGTGCCAGCAGTTATTCCGGGACAGGGTTCTCCTACGAGCAGTACTTC
CASSYSGTGFSYEQYF
>NA|TRBV6-5|once|TRBJ1-1
TGTGCCAGCAGTTACTTGGCGGAGAACACTGAAGCTTTCTTT
CASSYLAENTEAFF
>TRBD1|TRBV7-9|NA|TRBJ2-5
TGTGCCAGCAGCTCTGAAACAGGGGATCGAGAGACCCAGTACTTC
CASSSETGDRETQYF
>NA|TRBV7-9|NA|TRBJ1-6
TGTGCCAGCAGCTGGGGATCGAGCTCCTATAATTCACCCCTCCACTTT
CASSWGSSSYNSPLHF
>NA|TRBV5-1|NA|TRBJ2-7
TGCGCCAGCACCATCGGGGTTCTAGGGAGTCTCGAGCAGTACTTC
CASTIGVLGSLEQYF
>NA|TRBV6-5|NA|TRBJ2-1
TGTGCCAGCAGTTCTCTTGTGGAGCGGGCCTACAATGAGCAGTTCTTC
CASSSLVERAYNEQFF
>NA|TRBV7-9|NA|TRBJ1-4
TGTGCCAGCAGCTCGGGACCGCGTAATGAAAAACTGTTTTTT
CASSSGPRNEKLFF